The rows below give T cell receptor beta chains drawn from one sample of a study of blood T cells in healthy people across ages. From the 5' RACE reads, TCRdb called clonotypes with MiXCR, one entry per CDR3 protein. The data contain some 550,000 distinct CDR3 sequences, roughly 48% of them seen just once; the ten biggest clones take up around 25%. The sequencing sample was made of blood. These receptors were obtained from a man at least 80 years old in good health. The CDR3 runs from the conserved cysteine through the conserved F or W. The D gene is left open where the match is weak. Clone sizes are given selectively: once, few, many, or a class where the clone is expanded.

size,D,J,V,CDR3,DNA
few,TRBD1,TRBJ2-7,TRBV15,CATSRAQGPAGEQYF,TGTGCCACCAGCAGAGCACAGGGGCCCGCTGGAGAGCAGTACTTC
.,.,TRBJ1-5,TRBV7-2,CASSLGREAQHF,TGTGCCAGCAGCTTAGGGCGGGAGGCGCAGCATTTT
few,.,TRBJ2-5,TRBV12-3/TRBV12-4,CASRSSSETQYF,TGTGCCAGCAGGAGCAGTTCGGAGACCCAGTACTTC
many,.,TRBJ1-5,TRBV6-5,CASSSPGQPQHF,TGTGCCAGCAGTTCCCCGGGTCAGCCCCAGCATTTT
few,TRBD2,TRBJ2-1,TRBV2,CASTGGNGHNEQFF,TGTGCCAGCACGGGGGGGAACGGGCACAATGAGCAGTTCTTC
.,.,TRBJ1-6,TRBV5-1,CASSLIGGRESPLHF,TGCGCCAGCAGCTTGATCGGGGGCAGGGAATCACCCCTCCACTTT
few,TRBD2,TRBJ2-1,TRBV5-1,CASSQGLAGVVNEQFF,TGCGCCAGCAGCCAGGGACTAGCGGGAGTTGTCAATGAGCAGTTCTTC
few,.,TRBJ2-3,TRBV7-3,CASSLNPSHSTDTQYF,TGTGCCAGCAGCTTAAACCCTAGCCACAGCACAGATACGCAGTATTTT
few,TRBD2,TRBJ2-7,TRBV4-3,CASSRLAASYNEQYF,TGCGCCAGCAGCCGCCTAGCGGCCTCCTACAATGAGCAGTACTTC
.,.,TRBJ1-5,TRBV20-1,CSARIQGHSNQPQHF,TGCAGTGCTAGAATACAGGGTCATAGCAATCAGCCCCAGCATTTT
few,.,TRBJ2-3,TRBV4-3,CASSQGSGNGPDTQYF,TGCGCCAGCAGCCAAGGATCGGGGAACGGCCCAGATACGCAGTATTTT
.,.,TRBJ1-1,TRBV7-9,CASSLEVGGAEAFF,TGTGCCAGCAGCTTAGAGGTTGGTGGCGCTGAAGCTTTCTTT
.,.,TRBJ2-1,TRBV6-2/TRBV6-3,CASRGWANGRNEQFF,TGTGCCAGCAGAGGGTGGGCTAACGGGCGCAATGAGCAGTTCTTC
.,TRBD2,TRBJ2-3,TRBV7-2,CASSSWTSGSGYF,TGTGCCAGCAGCTCTTGGACTAGCGGGAGTGGGTATTTT
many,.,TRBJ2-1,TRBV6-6,CASGLASYNEQFF,TGTGCCAGCGGGCTAGCATCCTACAATGAGCAGTTCTTC
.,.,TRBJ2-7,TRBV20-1,CSAKELSSWIQYF,TGCAGTGCCAAGGAATTGTCGAGTTGGATCCAGTACTTC
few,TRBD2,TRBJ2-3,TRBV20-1,CSASLRGVAGGGTQYF,TGCAGTGCTAGCTTAAGAGGGGTAGCGGGGGGGGGCACGCAGTATTTT
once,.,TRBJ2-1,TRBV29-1,CSAGRDNEQFF,TGCAGCGCCGGACGGGACAATGAGCAGTTCTTC
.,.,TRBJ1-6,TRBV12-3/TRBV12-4,CASSLKSGGFFGSPLHF,TGTGCCAGCAGTTTGAAGTCCGGGGGGTTCTTCGGTTCACCCCTCCACTTT
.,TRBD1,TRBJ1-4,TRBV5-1,CASRLGQENEKLFF,TGCGCCAGCAGGTTAGGACAGGAGAATGAAAAACTGTTTTTT
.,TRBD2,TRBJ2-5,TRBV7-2,CASSLGGAMETQYF,TGTGCCAGCAGCCTCGGGGGGGCGATGGAGACCCAGTACTTC
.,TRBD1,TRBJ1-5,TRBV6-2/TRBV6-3,CASSPGQGGYSNQPQHF,TGTGCCAGCAGCCCGGGACAGGGAGGGTATAGCAATCAGCCCCAGCATTTT
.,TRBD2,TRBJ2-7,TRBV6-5,CASSYSPSGSYEQYF,TGTGCCAGCAGTTATTCCCCTAGCGGGAGCTACGAGCAGTACTTC
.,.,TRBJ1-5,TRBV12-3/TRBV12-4,CASSLTVRNQPQHF,TGTGCCAGCAGCCTAACTGTCCGCAATCAGCCCCAGCATTTT
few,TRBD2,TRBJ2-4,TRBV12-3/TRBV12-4,CASSSSGALYRGKNIQYF,TGTGCCAGCAGCTCAAGCGGGGCGTTGTATAGAGGGAAAAACATTCAGTACTTC
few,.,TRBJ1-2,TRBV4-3,CASSQQGFMGYTF,TGCGCCAGCAGCCAACAGGGGTTTATGGGCTACACCTTC
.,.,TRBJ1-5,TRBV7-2,CASSLATVGPQHF,TGTGCCAGCAGCTTAGCCACCGTGGGACCCCAGCATTTT
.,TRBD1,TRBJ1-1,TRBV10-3,CAISSGGGPAFF,TGTGCCATCTCTTCGGGAGGGGGCCCAGCTTTCTTT
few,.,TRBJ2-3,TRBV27,CASSRGNPSTDTQYF,TGTGCCAGCAGCCGCGGGAACCCTAGCACAGATACGCAGTATTTT
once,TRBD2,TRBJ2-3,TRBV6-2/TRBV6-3,CAGRLDVAGEQPDTQYF,TGTGCCGGCAGACTCGACGTAGCGGGGGAACAGCCAGATACGCAGTATTTT
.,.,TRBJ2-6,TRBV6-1,CASSEEGTGANVLTF,TGTGCCAGCAGTGAGGAGGGAACCGGGGCCAACGTCCTGACTTTC
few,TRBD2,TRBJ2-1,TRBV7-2,CASSLRTSGRVEQFF,TGTGCCAGCAGCCTGCGGACTAGCGGGAGGGTTGAGCAGTTCTTC
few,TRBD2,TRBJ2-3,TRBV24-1,CATRPAGPGDTQYF,TGTGCCACGCGTCCAGCGGGGCCAGGAGATACGCAGTATTTT
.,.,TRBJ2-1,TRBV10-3,CAISEGQGYNEQFF,TGTGCCATCAGTGAAGGACAAGGATACAATGAGCAGTTCTTC
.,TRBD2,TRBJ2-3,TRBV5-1,CASKLAGEFSDTQYF,TGCGCCAGCAAGCTAGCGGGAGAGTTCTCAGATACGCAGTATTTT
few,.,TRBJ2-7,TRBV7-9,CASSLAGGTFSYEQYF,TGTGCCAGCAGCTTAGCGGGAGGTACCTTCTCCTACGAGCAGTACTTC
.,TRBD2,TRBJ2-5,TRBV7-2,CASSKGLAGLETQYF,TGTGCCAGCAGCAAAGGACTAGCGGGACTGGAGACCCAGTACTTC
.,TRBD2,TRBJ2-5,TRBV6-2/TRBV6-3,CASSPLAVQETQYF,TGTGCCAGCAGTCCTCTAGCGGTCCAAGAGACCCAGTACTTC
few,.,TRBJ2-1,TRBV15,CATSRLSNEQFF,TGTGCCACCAGCAGACTTAGCAATGAGCAGTTCTTC
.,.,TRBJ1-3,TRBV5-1,CASTSTGSGGNTIYF,TGCGCCAGCACATCTACAGGGAGTGGGGGAAACACCATATATTTT
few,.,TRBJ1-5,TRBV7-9,CASSQDQGRNQPQHF,TGTGCCAGCAGCCAAGACCAGGGGCGCAATCAGCCCCAGCATTTT
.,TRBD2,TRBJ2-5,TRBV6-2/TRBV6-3,CASRPPLAGAETQYF,TGTGCCAGCAGGCCCCCTTTAGCGGGGGCGGAGACCCAGTACTTC
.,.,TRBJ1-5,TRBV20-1,CSAHTGASQPQHF,TGCAGTGCTCATACGGGTGCAAGTCAGCCCCAGCATTTT
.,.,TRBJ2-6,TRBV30,CAWSTDPSGANVLTF,TGTGCCTGGAGCACGGACCCCTCTGGGGCCAACGTCCTGACTTTC
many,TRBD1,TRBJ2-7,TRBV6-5,CASSYAGGTGEQYF,TGTGCCAGCAGTTACGCAGGGGGAACTGGGGAGCAGTACTTC
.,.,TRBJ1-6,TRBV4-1,CASSQEWGAGSPLHF,TGCGCCAGCAGCCAAGAATGGGGGGCTGGTTCACCCCTCCACTTT
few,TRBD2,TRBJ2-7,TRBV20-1,CSASAGNSYEQYF,TGCAGTGCCTCAGCGGGGAACTCCTACGAGCAGTACTTC
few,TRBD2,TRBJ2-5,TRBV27,CASSPLAGVRETQYF,TGTGCCAGCAGTCCCCTAGCGGGGGTACGGGAGACCCAGTACTTC
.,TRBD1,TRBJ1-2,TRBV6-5,CASSYSMDRDYGYTF,TGTGCCAGCAGTTACTCCATGGACAGGGACTATGGCTACACCTTC
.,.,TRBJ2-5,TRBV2,CVSTFTAEGQETQYF,TGTGTCAGCACCTTTACAGCGGAGGGGCAAGAGACCCAGTACTTC
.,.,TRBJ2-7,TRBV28,CASRIVQGPYEQYF,TGTGCCAGCAGAATCGTTCAGGGCCCCTACGAGCAGTACTTC
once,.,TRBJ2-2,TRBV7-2,CASSPRGRRNTGELFF,TGTGCCAGCAGCCCGCGGGGCAGAAGAAACACCGGGGAGCTGTTTTTT
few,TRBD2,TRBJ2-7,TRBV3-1,CASRDTSGSHEQYF,TGTGCCAGCAGGGACACTAGCGGGAGCCACGAGCAGTACTTC
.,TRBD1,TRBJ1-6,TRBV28,CASSGGQGRNSPLHF,TGTGCCAGCAGTGGGGGACAGGGGAGGAATTCACCCCTCCACTTT